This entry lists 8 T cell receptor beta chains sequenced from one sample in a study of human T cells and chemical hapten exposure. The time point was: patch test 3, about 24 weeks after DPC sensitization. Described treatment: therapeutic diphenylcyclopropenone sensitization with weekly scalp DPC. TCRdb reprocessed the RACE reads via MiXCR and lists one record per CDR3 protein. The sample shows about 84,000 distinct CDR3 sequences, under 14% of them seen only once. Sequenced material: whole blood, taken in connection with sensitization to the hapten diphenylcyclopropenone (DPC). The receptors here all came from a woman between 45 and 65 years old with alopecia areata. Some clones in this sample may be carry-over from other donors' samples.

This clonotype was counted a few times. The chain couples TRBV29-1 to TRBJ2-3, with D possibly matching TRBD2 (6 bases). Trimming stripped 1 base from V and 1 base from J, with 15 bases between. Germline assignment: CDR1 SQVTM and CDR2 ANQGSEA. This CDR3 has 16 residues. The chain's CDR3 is CSVEGVPGEGTDTQYF. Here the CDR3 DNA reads TGCAGCGTTGAAGGAGTCCCGGGAGAAGGCACAGATACGCAGTATTTT.

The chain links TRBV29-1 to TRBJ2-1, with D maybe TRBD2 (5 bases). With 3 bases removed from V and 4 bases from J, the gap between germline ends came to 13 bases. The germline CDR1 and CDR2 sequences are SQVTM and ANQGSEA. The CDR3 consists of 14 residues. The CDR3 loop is CSVDPSGLYNEQFF. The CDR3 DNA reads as TGCAGCGTTGATCCCAGCGGTCTGTACAATGAGCAGTTCTTC.

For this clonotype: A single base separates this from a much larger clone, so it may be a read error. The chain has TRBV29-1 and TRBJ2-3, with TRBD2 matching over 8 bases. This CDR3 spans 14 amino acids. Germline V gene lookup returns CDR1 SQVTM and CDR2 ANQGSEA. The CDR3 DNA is TGCAACGTTGGGATACGGGAGGGCCGGGATACGCAGTATTTT. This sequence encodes CNVGIREGRDTQYF.

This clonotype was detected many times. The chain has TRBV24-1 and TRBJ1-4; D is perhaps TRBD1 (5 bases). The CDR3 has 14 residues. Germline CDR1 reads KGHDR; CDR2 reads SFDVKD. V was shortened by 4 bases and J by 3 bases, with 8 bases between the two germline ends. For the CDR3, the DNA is TGTGCCACCAGTGAGGGGACGCCTAATGAAAAACTGTTTTTT. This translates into CATSEGTPNEKLFF.

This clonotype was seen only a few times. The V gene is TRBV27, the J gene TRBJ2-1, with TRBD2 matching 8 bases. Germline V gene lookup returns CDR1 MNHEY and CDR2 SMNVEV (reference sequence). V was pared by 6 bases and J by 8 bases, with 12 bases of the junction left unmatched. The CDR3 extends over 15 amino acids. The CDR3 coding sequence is TGTGCCAGCAGGCCCGGGGTAGCGGGGTGGTATGAGCAGTTCTTC. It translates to CASRPGVAGWYEQFF.

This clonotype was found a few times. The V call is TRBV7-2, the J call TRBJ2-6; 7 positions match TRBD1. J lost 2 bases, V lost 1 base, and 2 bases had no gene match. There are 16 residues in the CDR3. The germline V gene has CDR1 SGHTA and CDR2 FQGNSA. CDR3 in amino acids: CASSLETGPGANVLTF. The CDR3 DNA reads TGTGCCAGCAGCTTAGAGACAGGGCCTGGGGCCAACGTCCTGACTTTC.

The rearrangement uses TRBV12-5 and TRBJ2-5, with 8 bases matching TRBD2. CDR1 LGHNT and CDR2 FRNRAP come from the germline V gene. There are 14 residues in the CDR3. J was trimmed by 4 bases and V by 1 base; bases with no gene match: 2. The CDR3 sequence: CASGLGLATETQYF. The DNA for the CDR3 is TGTGCTAGTGGTTTGGGACTAGCGACAGAGACCCAGTACTTC.

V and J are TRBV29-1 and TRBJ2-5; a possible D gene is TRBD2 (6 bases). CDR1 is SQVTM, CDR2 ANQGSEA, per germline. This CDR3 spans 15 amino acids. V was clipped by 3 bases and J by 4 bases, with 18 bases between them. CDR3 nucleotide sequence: TGCAGCGTTGAGGAGCGGGCCACTTGGGGAGAGACCCAGTACTTC. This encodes CSVEERATWGETQYF.